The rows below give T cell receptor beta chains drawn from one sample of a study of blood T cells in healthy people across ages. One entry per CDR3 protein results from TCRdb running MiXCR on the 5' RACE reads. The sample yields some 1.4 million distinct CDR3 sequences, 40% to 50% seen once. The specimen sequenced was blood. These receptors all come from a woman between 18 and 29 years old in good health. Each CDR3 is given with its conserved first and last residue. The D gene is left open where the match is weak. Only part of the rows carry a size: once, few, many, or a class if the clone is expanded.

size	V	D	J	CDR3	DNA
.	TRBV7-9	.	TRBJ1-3	CASSTEGTIYF	TGTGCCAGCAGCACCGAGGGCACCATATATTTT
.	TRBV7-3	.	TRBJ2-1	CASSQGIAADCNEQFF	TGTGCCAGCAGTCAAGGAATAGCGGCCGATTGCAATGAGCAGTTCTTC
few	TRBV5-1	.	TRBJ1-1	CASSVDGGNTEAFF	TGCGCCAGCAGCGTCGACGGTGGGAACACTGAAGCTTTCTTT
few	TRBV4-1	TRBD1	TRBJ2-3	CASSHGRDRLTDTQYF	TGCGCCAGCAGCCATGGCCGGGACAGACTCACAGATACGCAGTATTTT
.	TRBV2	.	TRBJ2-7	CASTSDAYEQYF	TGTGCCAGCACCTCGGACGCCTACGAGCAGTACTTC
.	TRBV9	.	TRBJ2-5	CASSVFSGETQYF	TGTGCCAGCAGCGTTTTTTCAGGGGAGACCCAGTACTTC
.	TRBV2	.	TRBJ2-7	CASSESSGALGQYF	TGTGCCAGCAGTGAAAGCTCAGGCGCCCTTGGCCAGTACTTC
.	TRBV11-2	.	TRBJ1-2	CASSPQSSAPLPLDTF	TGTGCCAGCAGCCCCCAATCCTCAGCTCCCCTCCCTCTTGACACCTTC
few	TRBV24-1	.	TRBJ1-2	CATSDFTGKGANYGYTF	TGTGCCACCAGTGATTTTACGGGGAAGGGGGCTAACTATGGCTACACCTTC
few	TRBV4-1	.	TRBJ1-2	CASSQESTGYGTYGYTF	TGCGCCAGCAGCCAAGAGTCGACAGGCTACGGGACTTATGGCTACACCTTC
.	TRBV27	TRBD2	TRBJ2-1	CASKDSGTSNEQFF	TGTGCCAGCAAGGATTCCGGGACTAGCAATGAGCAGTTCTTC
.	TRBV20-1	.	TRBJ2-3	CSALDFSSPSDTQYF	TGCAGTGCTCTAGATTTCTCCTCCCCCTCAGATACGCAGTATTTT
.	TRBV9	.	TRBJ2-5	CASSRGAETQYF	TGTGCCAGCAGCAGGGGTGCGGAGACCCAGTACTTC
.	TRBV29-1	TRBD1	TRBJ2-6	CSVEEWTGDGSGANVLTF	TGCAGCGTTGAAGAGTGGACAGGGGACGGTTCTGGGGCCAACGTCCTGACTTTC
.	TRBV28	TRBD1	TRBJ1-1	CASSLGDRDAEAFF	TGTGCCAGCAGTCTCGGGGACAGGGATGCTGAAGCTTTCTTT
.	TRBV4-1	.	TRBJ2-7	CASSQDSDARDEQYF	TGCGCCAGCAGCCAAGATAGTGACGCGAGGGACGAGCAGTACTTC
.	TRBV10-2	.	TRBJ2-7	CASSEALRMIEQYF	TGCGCCAGCAGTGAGGCCTTAAGGATGATCGAGCAGTACTTC
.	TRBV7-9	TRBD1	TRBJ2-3	CASSLRDRAADTQYF	TGTGCCAGCAGCCTCCGGGACAGGGCTGCAGATACGCAGTATTTT
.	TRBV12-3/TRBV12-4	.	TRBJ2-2	CASSSKQRNTGELFF	TGTGCCAGCAGTTCTAAACAGAGGAACACCGGGGAGCTGTTTTTT
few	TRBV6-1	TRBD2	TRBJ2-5	CASSRLALSPLQETQYF	TGTGCCAGCAGTCGACTAGCGTTATCTCCGCTCCAAGAGACCCAGTACTTC
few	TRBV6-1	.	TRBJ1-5	CASTLLGAYQPQHF	TGTGCCAGCACCCTATTGGGGGCATACCAGCCCCAGCATTTT
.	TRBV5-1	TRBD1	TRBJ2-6	CASSFQGATLSGANVLTF	TGCGCCAGCAGCTTTCAGGGGGCCACCCTCTCTGGGGCCAACGTCCTGACTTTC
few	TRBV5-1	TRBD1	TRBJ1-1	CASSLTPGQGVNTEAFF	TGCGCCAGCAGCTTGACGCCGGGACAGGGGGTCAACACTGAAGCTTTCTTT
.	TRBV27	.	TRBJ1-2	CASMPAGNYGYTF	TGTGCCAGCATGCCCGCGGGAAACTATGGCTACACCTTC
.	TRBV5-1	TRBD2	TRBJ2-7	CASSPRDSHPSGVSYEQYF	TGCGCCAGCAGCCCCCGGGACAGCCACCCTAGCGGGGTCTCCTACGAGCAGTACTTC
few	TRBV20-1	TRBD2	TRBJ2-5	CSARFGGKIQETQYF	TGCAGTGCTAGGTTCGGGGGGAAAATCCAAGAGACCCAGTACTTC
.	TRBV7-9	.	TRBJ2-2	CASSRPKSGYMGELFF	TGTGCCAGCAGCCGCCCAAAGTCAGGGTATATGGGGGAGCTGTTTTTT
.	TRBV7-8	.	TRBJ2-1	CASSLVRQEQFF	TGTGCCAGCAGCTTAGTCCGCCAGGAGCAGTTCTTC
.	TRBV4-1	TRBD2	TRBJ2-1	CASSQDSASGVSNEQFF	TGCGCCAGCAGCCAAGATTCGGCTAGCGGGGTGTCCAATGAGCAGTTCTTC
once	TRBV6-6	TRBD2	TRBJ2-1	CASSTTSGVGNEQFF	TGTGCCAGCAGTACGACTAGCGGAGTAGGCAATGAGCAGTTCTTC
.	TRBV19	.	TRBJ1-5	CASSGAEDQPQHF	TGTGCCAGTAGCGGGGCCGAGGATCAGCCCCAGCATTTT
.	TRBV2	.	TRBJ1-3	CASSEPSTGTGNTIYF	TGTGCCAGCAGTGAACCCTCGACAGGAACGGGAAACACCATATATTTT
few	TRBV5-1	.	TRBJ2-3	CASSPGLYSTDTQYF	TGCGCCAGCAGCCCTGGCCTATACAGCACAGATACGCAGTATTTT
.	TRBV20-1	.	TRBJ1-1	CSARPTVPNTEAFF	TGCAGTGCTAGACCCACCGTCCCGAACACTGAAGCTTTCTTT
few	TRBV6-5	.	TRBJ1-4	CASSYSRGGEKLFF	TGTGCCAGCAGTTACTCTCGGGGGGGCGAAAAACTGTTTTTT
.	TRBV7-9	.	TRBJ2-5	CASSPPGLNQGTQYF	TGTGCCAGCAGCCCTCCGGGACTCAACCAGGGGACCCAGTACTTC